This T cell receptor beta chain was recovered during a study of cytomegalovirus exposure and HLA in healthy donors. Background on the study: Among the roughly 380 donors who were genotyped, around 77% fell in the genetic ancestry cluster that is associated with self-reported Caucasian donors.

About this clone itself: Its antigen is undetermined. Different DNA sequences within this sample yield the same CDR3.

Use of 60 Vbeta and 13 Jbeta primers characterized the PCR. The data were produced by immunoSEQ multiplex PCR, yet TCRdb's version contains in-frame clones alone and is incomplete. The repertoire consists of about 140,000 clones, with roughly 86% occurring once and the leading ten covering 0.51%. Germline CDR1 is MNHNY and CDR2 is SVGAGI (reference sequence). The CDR3 sequence is 12 residues long. The V and J ends lost 5 bases and 0 bases respectively, with 4 bases between them. General study points: A later analysis found TCR association rates differed by HLA locus, highest for DRB1 and lowest for HLA-C.

The receptor comes from a woman aged 40 to 50 in good health and CMV-seronegative. The chain uses TRBV6-6 and TRBJ1-1; D unresolved. The sample taken for sequencing was PBMCs. This CDR3 reads CASSPMNTEAFF. In DNA form, the CDR3 reads TGTGCCAGCAGTCCTATGAACACTGAAGCTTTCTTT.